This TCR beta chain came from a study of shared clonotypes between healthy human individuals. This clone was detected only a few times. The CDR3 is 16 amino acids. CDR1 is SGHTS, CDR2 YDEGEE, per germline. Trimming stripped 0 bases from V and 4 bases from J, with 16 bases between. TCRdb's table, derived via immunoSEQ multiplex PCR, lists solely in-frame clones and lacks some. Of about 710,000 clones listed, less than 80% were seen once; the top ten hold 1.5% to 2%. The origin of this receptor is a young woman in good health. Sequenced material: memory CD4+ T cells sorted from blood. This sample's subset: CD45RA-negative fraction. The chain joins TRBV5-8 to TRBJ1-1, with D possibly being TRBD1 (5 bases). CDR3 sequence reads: CASSLVVGAGSTEAFF. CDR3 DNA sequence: TGTGCCAGCAGCTTGGTTGTCGGGGCCGGGAGCACTGAAGCTTTCTTT.